This T cell receptor beta chain originates from a study of T cell responses to AZD1222 COVID-19 vaccine. Study-level information: Second doses that came at about 4 or about 12 weeks were put together.

Generated by immunoSEQ multiplex PCR, the TCRdb table keeps only in-frame clones and is missing some. The sample yields roughly 160,000 clones, around 92% seen once. Trimming shortened V by 3 bases and J by 7 bases, and 7 bases separated the two germline ends. The CDR3 has 12 residues. The germline CDR1 and CDR2 sequences are MDHEN and SYDVKM. The chain employs TRBV28 and TRBJ2-1; D is unresolved. This TCR was recovered from an adult in good health. The specimen comprised peripheral blood, sampled on day 0 of AZD1222 vaccination. As DNA, the CDR3 is TGTGCCAGCAGTTTGGTCGGAAATGAGCAGTTCTTC. This gives the protein CASSLVGNEQFF.